This T cell receptor (beta chain) appears in the sequencing data of a study of T cells expressing NK-cell markers. Looking at the study overall: Sequencing covered eight donors, seven HCMV-seropositive and one seronegative.

cDNA encoding TCR beta was synthesized via 5'RACE template switching incorporating UMIs. TCRdb reprocessed the 5' RACE reads and reports one entry per CDR3 protein, with no DNA. This sample's table reports about 430,000 distinct CDR3 sequences. The germline gives CDR1 MGHRA, CDR2 YSYEKL. The CDR3 extends over 16 amino acids. The chain is built from TRBV4-1 and TRBJ2-1; without DNA, the TCRdb call of TRBD2 cannot be checked. Sequenced input: blood T cells: a sorted CD56 or NKG2C T cell subset, CD4+ or CD8+ T cells, or bulk PBMC T cells (not recorded which). The clonotype was recovered from a woman in her forties or fifties in good health. CDR3 in amino acids: CASSRTSGVLYNEQFF.